The clone carrying this TCR beta chain was picked up a small number of times. Antigen specificity is unknown. The V gene's germline CDR1 is SNHLY and CDR2 FYNNEI. The germline V and J ends were trimmed by 3 bases and 7 bases, with 15 bases remaining between them. CDR3 length equals 15 residues. This sample was taken from a study of cytomegalovirus exposure and HLA in healthy donors. Study findings and constraints: In a later analysis, parvovirus B19, influenza, CMV and Epstein-Barr virus appeared linked to several top co-occurrence clusters. There was a cluster of highly shared sequence variants that was likely a sequencing artifact. Some V segments could not be told apart, so they were left out, TRBV6-2 and TRBV6-3 among them.

The primer mix had 60 Vbeta and 13 Jbeta primers. Produced via immunoSEQ multiplex PCR; TCRdb's table is partial and in-frame only. This table has roughly 160,000 clones, 77% appearing once. V and J are TRBV2 and TRBJ1-4, with D possibly being TRBD1 (6 bases). Sequencing was done on a sample of PBMCs. The sequence came from a man aged 25-40 years in good health and CMV-seropositive. The CDR3 coding sequence is TGTGCCAGCAGTGACCCGAGAACAGGGAGTGAAAAACTGTTTTTT. It is translated as CASSDPRTGSEKLFF.